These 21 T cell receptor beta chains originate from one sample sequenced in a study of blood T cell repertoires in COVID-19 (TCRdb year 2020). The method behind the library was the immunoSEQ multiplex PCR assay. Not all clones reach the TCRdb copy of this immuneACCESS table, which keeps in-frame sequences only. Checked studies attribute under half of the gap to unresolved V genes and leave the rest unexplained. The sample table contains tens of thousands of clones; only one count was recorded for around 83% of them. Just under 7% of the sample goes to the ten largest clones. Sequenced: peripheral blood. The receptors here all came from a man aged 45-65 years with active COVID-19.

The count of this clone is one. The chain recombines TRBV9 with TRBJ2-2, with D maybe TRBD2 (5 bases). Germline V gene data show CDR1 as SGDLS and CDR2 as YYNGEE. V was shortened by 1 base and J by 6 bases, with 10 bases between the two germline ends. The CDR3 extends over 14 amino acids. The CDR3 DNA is TGTGCCAGCAGCGTACGTCTAGCCGCCGGGGAGCTGTTTTTT. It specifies CASSVRLAAGELFF.

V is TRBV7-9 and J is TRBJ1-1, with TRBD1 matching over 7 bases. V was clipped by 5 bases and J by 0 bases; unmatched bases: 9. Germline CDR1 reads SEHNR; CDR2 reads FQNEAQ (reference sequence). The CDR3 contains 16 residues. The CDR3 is CASSESDRAMNTEAFF. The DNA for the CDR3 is TGTGCCAGCAGCGAAAGCGACAGGGCCATGAACACTGAAGCTTTCTTT.

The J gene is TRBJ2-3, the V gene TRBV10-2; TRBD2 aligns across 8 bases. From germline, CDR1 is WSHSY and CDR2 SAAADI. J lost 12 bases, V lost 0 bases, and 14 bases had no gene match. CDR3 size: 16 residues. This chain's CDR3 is CASSESSGAHVTSQYF. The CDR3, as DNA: TGCGCCAGCAGTGAGTCTAGCGGGGCGCATGTTACGTCCCAGTATTTT.

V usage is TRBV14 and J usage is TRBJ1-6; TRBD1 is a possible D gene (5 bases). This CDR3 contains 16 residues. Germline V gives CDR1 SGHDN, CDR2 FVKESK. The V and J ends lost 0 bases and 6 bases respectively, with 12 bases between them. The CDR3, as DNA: TGTGCCAGCAGCCAAGAGGTTTGGGGCAGTAATTCACCCCTCCACTTT. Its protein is CASSQEVWGSNSPLHF.

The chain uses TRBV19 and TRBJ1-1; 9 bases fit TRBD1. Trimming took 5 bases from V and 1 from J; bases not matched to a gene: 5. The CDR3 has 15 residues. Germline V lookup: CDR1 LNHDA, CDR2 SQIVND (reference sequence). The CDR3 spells CASSVGQGWNTEAFF. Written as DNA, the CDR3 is TGTGCCAGTAGTGTGGGACAGGGTTGGAACACTGAAGCTTTCTTT.

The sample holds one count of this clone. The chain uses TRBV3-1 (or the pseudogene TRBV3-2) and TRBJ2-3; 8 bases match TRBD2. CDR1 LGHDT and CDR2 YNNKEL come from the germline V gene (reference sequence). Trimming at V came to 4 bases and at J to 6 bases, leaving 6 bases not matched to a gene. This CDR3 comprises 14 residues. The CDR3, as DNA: TGTGCCAGCAGCCTGCGGGGGGAACGTGATACGCAGTATTTT. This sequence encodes CASSLRGERDTQYF.

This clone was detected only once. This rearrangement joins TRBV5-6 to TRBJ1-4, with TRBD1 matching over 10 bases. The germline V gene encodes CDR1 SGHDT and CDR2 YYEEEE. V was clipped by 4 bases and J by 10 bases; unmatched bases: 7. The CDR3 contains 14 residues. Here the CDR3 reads CASSNRDRGGKLFF. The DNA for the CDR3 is TGTGCCAGCAGCAACCGGGACAGGGGAGGAAAACTGTTTTTT.

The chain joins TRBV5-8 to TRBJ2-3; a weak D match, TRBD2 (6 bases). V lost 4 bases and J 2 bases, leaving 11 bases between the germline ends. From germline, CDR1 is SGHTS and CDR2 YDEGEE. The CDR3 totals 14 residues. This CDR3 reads CASSPGLPTDTQYF. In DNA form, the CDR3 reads TGTGCCAGCAGCCCGGGACTGCCCACAGATACGCAGTATTTT.

In DNA, the CDR3 is TGTGCCAGCAGCTTGGGTGAGAGGAGGCCCCTCCACTTT. This encodes CASSLGERRPLHF. The V call is TRBV5-4, the J call TRBJ1-6; the D is unclear. V lost 0 bases and J lost 13, with 11 bases in between. CDR3 length: 13 amino acids. Germline CDR1 reads SGHNT; CDR2 reads YYREEE (reference sequence).

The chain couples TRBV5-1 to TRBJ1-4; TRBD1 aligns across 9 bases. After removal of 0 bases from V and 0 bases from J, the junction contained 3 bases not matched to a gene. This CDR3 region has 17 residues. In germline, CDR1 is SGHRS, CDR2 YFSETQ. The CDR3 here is CASSLGDRVPTNEKLFF. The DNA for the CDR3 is TGCGCCAGCAGCTTGGGGGACAGGGTCCCAACTAATGAAAAACTGTTTTTT.

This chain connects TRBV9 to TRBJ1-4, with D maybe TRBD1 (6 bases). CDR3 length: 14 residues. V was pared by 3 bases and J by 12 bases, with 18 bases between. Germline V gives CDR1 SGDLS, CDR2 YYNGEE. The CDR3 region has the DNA TGTGCCAGCAGCGCGGGACACGGAGCAAGCGAACTGTTTTTT. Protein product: CASSAGHGASELFF.

The chain's CDR3 is CASSLVLSGGSGELFF. The CDR3 DNA follows: TGTGCCAGCAGCTTAGTATTGAGCGGGGGGTCTGGGGAGCTGTTTTTT. The chain uses TRBV7-8 and TRBJ2-2; TRBD2 agrees at 9 bases. Germline CDR1 and CDR2: SGHVS and FQNEAQ. The J segment lost 8 bases and the V segment lost 1 base, leaving 8 bases of the junction unmatched. The CDR3 sequence is 16 residues long.

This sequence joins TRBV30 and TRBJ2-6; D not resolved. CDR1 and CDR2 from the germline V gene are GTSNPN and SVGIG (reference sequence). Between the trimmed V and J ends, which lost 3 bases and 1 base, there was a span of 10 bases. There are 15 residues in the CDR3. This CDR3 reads CAWRPTESGANVLTF. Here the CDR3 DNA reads TGTGCCTGGAGGCCCACCGAGTCTGGGGCCAACGTCCTGACTTTC.

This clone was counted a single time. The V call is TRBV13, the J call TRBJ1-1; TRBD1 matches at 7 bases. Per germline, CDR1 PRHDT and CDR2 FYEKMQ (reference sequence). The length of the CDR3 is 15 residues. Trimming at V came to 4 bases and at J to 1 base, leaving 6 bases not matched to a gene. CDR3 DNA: TGTGCCAGCAGCTCGGAGGGACAGTCGAACACTGAAGCTTTCTTT. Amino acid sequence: CASSSEGQSNTEAFF.

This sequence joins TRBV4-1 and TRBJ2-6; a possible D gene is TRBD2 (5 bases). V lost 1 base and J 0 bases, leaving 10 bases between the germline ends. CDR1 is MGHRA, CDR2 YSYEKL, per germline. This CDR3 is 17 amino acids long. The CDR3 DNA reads TGCGCCAGCAGCCAAGCCGCGGGTGACTCTGGGGCCAACGTCCTGACTTTC. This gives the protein CASSQAAGDSGANVLTF.

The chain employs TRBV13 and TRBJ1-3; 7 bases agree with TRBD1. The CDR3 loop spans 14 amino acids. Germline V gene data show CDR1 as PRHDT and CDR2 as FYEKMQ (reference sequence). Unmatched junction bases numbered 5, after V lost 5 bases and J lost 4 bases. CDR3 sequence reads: CASSVQGIGNTIYF. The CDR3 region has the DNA TGTGCCAGCAGCGTACAGGGGATCGGAAACACCATATATTTT.

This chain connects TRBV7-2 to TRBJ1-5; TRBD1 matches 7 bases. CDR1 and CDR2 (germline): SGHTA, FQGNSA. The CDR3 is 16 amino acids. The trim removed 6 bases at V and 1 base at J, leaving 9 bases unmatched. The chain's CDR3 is CASRRGGAGSNQPQHF. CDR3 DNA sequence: TGTGCCAGCAGGAGAGGGGGCGCGGGGAGCAATCAGCCCCAGCATTTT.

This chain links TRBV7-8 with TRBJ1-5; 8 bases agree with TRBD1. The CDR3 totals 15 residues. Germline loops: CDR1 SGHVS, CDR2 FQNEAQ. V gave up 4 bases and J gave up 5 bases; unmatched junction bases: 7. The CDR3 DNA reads TGTGCCAGCAGCTACCGGGACAGGAGGGATCAGCCCCAGCATTTT. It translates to CASSYRDRRDQPQHF.

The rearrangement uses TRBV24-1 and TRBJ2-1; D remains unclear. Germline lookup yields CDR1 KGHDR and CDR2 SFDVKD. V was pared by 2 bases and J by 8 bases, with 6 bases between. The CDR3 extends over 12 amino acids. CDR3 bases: TGTGCCACCAGTGATTCCAAATATGAGCAGTTCTTC. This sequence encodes CATSDSKYEQFF.

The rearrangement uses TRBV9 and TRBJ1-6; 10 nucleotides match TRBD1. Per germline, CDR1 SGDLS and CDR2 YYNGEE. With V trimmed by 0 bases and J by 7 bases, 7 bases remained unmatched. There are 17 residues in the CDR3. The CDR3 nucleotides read TGTGCCAGCAGCGTAGGGGGGACAGGGGAAGGAAATTCACCCCTCCACTTT. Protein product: CASSVGGTGEGNSPLHF.

The chain's CDR3 is CAWRGGGPTYEQYV. The CDR3 DNA reads as TGTGCCTGGAGAGGCGGCGGGCCTACCTACGAGCAGTACGTC. The rearrangement uses TRBV30 and TRBJ2-7, with D perhaps TRBD2 (5 bases). Germline loops: CDR1 GTSNPN, CDR2 SVGIG (reference sequence). CDR3 length: 14 amino acids. V was cut by 3 bases and J by 2 bases, with 14 bases left in between.